This paragraph reports one T cell receptor (beta chain). The antigen remains unidentified. CDR3 length: 12 amino acids. CDR1 is SGHRS, CDR2 YFSETQ, per germline. Trimming left V 6 bases short and J 7 bases short, with 13 bases between. From CD4+ cells came CD45RA+ naive and CD45RA-negative memory subsets. These data originate in a study of shared clonotypes between healthy human individuals. Study overall: Researchers drew samples from a couple of women and three men aged 18 to 49.

Study-wide points: Estimated clonotype richness was generally higher in naive than memory subsets.

Sequencing used immunoSEQ multiplex PCR; TCRdb keeps in-frame clones, though not all of them. The sample has around 1,100,000 clones; approximately 77% are singletons. This chain connects TRBV5-1 to TRBJ1-1, with a possible D match to TRBD1 (5 bases). The TCR comes from a man aged 18 to 35 in good health. Some clones in this sample may be carry-over from other donors' samples. Specimen: memory CD4+ T cells from PBMCs. Subset meaning: CD45RA-negative fraction. The CDR3 is CASISTGGEAFF. As DNA, the CDR3 is TGCGCCAGCATATCCACAGGCGGTGAAGCTTTCTTT.